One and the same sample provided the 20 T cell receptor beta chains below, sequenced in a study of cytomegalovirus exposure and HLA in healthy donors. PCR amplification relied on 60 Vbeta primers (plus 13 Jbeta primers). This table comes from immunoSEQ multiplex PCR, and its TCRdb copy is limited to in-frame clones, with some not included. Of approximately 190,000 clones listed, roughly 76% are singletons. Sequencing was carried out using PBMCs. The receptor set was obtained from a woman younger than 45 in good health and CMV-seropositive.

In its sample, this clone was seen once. CDR3 residues: CASSVRWTGVGNTIYF. In DNA, the CDR3 is TGTGCCAGCAGCGTAAGATGGACAGGGGTAGGAAACACCATATATTTT. J is TRBJ1-3 and V is TRBV7-8; 9 bases fit TRBD1. After removal of 5 bases from V and 4 bases from J, the junction contained 9 bases not matched to a gene. This CDR3 contains 16 residues. Germline CDR1 reads SGHVS; CDR2 reads FQNEAQ. Using reference TRBV7-8 and TRBJ1-3 for the parts outside the CDR3, the full variable domain is GAGVSQSPRYKVAKRGQDVALRCDPISGHVSLFWYQQALGQGPEFLTYFQNEAQLDKSGLPSDRFFAERPEGSVSTLKIQRTQQEDSAVYLCASSVRWTGVGNTIYFGEGSWLTVV.

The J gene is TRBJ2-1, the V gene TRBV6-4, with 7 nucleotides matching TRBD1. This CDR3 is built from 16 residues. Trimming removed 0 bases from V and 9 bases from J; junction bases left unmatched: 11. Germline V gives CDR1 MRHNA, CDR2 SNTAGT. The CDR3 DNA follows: TGTGCCAGCAGTGACTCGACAGGGACCCCAACTAGTGAGCAGTTCTTC. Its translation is CASSDSTGTPTSEQFF.

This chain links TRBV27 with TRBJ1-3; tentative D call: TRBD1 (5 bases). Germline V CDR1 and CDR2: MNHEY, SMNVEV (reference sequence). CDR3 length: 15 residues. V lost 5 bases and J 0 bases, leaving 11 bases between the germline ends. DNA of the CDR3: TGTGCCAGCAGTGCTCAGGGTTCCTCTGGAAACACCATATATTTT. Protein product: CASSAQGSSGNTIYF.

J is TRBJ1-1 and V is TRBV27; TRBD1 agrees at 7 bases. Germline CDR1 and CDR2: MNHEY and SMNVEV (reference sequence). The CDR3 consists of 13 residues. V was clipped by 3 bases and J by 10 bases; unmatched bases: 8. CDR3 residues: CASSFWVTGVAFF. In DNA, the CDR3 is TGTGCCAGCAGTTTCTGGGTTACAGGGGTAGCTTTCTTT.

CDR3 loop: CASSFFRTTQETQYF. In DNA, the CDR3 is TGCGCCAGCAGCTTTTTCCGAACAACGCAAGAGACCCAGTACTTC. V gene TRBV5-1 combines with J gene TRBJ2-5; D not resolved. V was trimmed by 2 bases and J by 2 bases, leaving 13 bases between them. The CDR3 covers 15 residues. CDR1 is SGHRS and CDR2 is YFSETQ in the germline V gene.

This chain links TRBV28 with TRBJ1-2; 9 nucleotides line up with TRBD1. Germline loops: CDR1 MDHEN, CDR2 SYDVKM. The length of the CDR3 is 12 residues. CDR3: CAESQGARSYTF. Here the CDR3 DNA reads TGTGCTGAATCACAGGGGGCTAGAAGCTACACCTTC.

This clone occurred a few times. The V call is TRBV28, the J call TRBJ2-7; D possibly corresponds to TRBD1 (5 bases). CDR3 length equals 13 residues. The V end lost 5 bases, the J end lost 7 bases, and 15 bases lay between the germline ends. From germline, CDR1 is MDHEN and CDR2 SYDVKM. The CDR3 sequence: CASSPPGPLEQYF. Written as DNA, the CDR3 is TGTGCCAGCAGTCCACCAGGGCCCCTAGAGCAGTACTTC. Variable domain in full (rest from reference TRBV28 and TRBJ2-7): DVKVTQSSRYLVKRTGEKVFLECVQDMDHENMFWYRQDPGLGLRLIYFSYDVKMKEKGDIPEGYSVSREKKERFSLILESASTNQTSMYLCASSPPGPLEQYFGPGTRLTVT.

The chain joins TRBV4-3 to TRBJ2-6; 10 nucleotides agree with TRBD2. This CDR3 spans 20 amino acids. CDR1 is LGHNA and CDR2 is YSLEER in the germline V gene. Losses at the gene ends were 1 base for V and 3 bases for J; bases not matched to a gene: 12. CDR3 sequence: CASSQAILTLAGVGANVLTF. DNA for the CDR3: TGCGCCAGCAGCCAAGCAATTCTTACTCTAGCGGGAGTTGGGGCCAACGTCCTGACTTTC.

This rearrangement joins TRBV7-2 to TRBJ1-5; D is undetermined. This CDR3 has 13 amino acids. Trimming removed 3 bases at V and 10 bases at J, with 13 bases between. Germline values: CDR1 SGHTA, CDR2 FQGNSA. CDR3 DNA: TGTGCCAGCAGCTTCGCCCGGGTATCACCCCAGCATTTT. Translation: CASSFARVSPQHF.

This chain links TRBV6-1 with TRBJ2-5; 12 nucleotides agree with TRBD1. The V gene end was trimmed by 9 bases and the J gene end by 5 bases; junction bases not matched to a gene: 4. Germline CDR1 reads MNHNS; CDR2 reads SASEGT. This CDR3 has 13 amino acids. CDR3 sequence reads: CASGDRGLETQYF. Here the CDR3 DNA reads TGTGCCAGTGGGGACAGGGGGCTTGAGACCCAGTACTTC.

This chain's CDR3 is CASSPLLVGGSSETQYF. In nucleotides, the CDR3 is TGTGCCAGCAGCCCCCTACTGGTGGGGGGGAGCTCAGAGACCCAGTACTTC. The chain is built from TRBV4-2 and TRBJ2-5; 7 bases fit TRBD2. The CDR3 totals 17 residues. With 4 bases clipped from V and 4 bases from J, the junction kept 15 bases outside the gene matches. The germline V gene encodes CDR1 LGHNA and CDR2 YNFKEQ.

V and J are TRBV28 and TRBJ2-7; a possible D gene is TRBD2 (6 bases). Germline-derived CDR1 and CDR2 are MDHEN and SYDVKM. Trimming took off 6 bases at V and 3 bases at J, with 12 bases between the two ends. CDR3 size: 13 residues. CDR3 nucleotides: TGTGCCAGCAGCCCGGGGGTTCACTACGAGCAGTACTTC. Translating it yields CASSPGVHYEQYF.

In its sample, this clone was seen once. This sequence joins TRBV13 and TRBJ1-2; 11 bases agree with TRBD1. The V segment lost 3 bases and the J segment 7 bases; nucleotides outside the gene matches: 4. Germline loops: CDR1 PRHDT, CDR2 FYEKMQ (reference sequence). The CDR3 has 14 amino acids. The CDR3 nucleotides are TGTGCCAGCAGCTTCCGGACAGGGGGCGTTGGCTACACCTTC. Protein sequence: CASSFRTGGVGYTF.

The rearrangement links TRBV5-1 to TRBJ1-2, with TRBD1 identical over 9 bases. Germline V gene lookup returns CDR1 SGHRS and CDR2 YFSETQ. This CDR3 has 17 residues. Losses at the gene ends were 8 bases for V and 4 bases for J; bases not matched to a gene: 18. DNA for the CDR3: TGCGCCAGTAAATTTCTTGGACTACAGGGGGCTTCCTATGGCTACACCTTC. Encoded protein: CASKFLGLQGASYGYTF.

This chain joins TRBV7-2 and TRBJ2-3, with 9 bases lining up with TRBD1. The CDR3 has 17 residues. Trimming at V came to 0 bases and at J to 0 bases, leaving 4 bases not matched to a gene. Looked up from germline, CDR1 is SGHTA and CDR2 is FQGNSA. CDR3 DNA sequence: TGTGCCAGCAGCTTAGCCTTACAGGGGGCAAGCACAGATACGCAGTATTTT. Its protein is CASSLALQGASTDTQYF.

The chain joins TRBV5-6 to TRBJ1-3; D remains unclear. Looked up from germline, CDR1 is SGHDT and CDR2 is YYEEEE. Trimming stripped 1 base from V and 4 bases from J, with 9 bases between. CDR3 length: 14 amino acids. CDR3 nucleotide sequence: TGTGCCAGCAGCTTGAATTTGTTAGGAAACACCATATATTTT. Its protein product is CASSLNLLGNTIYF.

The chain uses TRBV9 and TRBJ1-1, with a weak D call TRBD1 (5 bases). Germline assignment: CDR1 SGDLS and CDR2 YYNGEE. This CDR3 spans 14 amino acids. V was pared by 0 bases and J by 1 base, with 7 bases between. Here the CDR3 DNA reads TGTGCCAGCAGCGTAGCTACAGGGAACACTGAAGCTTTCTTT. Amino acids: CASSVATGNTEAFF.

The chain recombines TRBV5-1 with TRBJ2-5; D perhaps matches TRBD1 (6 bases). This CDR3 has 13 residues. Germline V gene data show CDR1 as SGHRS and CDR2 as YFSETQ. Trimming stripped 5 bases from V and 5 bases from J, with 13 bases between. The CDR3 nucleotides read TGCGCCAGCAGGCTCGCCGACAGGGAGACCCAGTACTTC. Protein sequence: CASRLADRETQYF.

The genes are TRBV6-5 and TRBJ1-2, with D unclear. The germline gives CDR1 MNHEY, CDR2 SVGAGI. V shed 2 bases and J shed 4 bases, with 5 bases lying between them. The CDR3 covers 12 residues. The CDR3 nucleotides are TGTGCCAGCAGTTACCCAGGCTATGGCTACACCTTC. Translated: CASSYPGYGYTF.

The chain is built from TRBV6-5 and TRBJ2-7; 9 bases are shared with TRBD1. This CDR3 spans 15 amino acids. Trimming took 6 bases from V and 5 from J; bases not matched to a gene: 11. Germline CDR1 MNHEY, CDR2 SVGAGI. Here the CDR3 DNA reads TGTGCCAGCAGCCACCGGGACAGGGCCAAGCACGAGCAGTACTTC. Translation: CASSHRDRAKHEQYF.